This record looks at one T cell receptor (beta chain) sequence and its context. This record comes from a study of blood T cell repertoires in COVID-19. For the study at large: Acute and convalescent COVID-19 samples came from the United States, Italy and Spain. Sources were T cells, B-cell-depleted T cells, or PBMCs; the material itself was cDNA or gDNA.

Authors' analysis steps: Reference gene primer amplification yielded estimated nucleated cell counts. Data came from immunoSEQ multiplex PCR; TCRdb stores just in-frame clones and leaves some out. For V, J and clone size, that table is used; D and trimming come from the DNA. The sample shows roughly 150,000 clones, around four fifths of them seen only once. The TCR was taken from a woman aged 80 or over with acute or convalescent COVID-19. Material for sequencing was peripheral blood.

CDR3 DNA sequence: TGTGCCAGCAGCCCTCGGACTAGCGGGAGTTTTGGTGAGCAGTTCTTC. It specifies CASSPRTSGSFGEQFF. The J gene is TRBJ2-1, the V gene TRBV11-1, with 13 positions matching TRBD2. This CDR3 spans 16 amino acids. Germline loops: CDR1 SGHAT, CDR2 FQDESV (reference sequence). The trim removed 5 bases at V and 9 bases at J, leaving 10 bases unmatched.